This T cell receptor beta chain was retrieved from a study of spatial heterogeneity in lung cancer. Notes on the study in general: Counts of expanded alpha and beta TCRs within tumors tracked the tumor nonsynonymous mutation count.

Germline CDR1 is MNHNS and CDR2 is SASEGT. CDR3 length: 13 amino acids. Trimming shortened V by 4 bases and J by 16 bases, and 19 bases separated the two germline ends. Time point meaning: sample taken at primary tumor resection. At least ten counts were recorded for this clonotype. The target antigen is unknown. TCRdb ran MiXCR on the 5' RACE reads and lists one entry per CDR3 protein. Counted here are 7,500 to 10,000 distinct CDR3 sequences, roughly 9.4% occurring once; the ten biggest clones make up roughly 12%. Sample: lung tumor tissue, taken at surgery. This TCR was recovered from a female donor with early-stage non-small cell lung cancer. V gene TRBV6-1 combines with J gene TRBJ1-4; D is perhaps TRBD1 (5 bases). The CDR3 nucleotides are TGTGCCAGCAGTGTCAGCCGGCAGGGAGAAAGGTTTTTT. The encoded protein is CASSVSRQGERFF.